This T cell receptor (beta chain) was sequenced during a study of blood T cell repertoires in COVID-19. In the study overall: Samples taken during acute and convalescent COVID-19 were collected in the United States, Italy and Spain. T cells, B-cell-depleted T cells, or PBMCs provided the cDNA or gDNA that served as material.

Profiled with immunoSEQ multiplex PCR; TCRdb holds only in-frame clones, not every one. The table lists around 370,000 clones, 85% to 90% of them singletons. The TCR was taken from a woman between 50 and 59 years old with COVID-19, enrolled during active disease. Sequenced input: peripheral blood.

In DNA, the CDR3 is TGTGCCAGTAGTCTTCTAGGCGGCAGCTCCTACGAGCAGTACTTC. This gives the protein CASSLLGGSSYEQYF. V usage is TRBV19 and J usage is TRBJ2-7, with no clear D. The germline gives CDR1 LNHDA, CDR2 SQIVND (reference sequence). Trimming stripped 5 bases from V and 0 bases from J, with 14 bases between. The CDR3 totals 15 residues.